This is a list of T cell receptor beta chains from one sample in a study of spatial heterogeneity in lung cancer. TCRdb independently ran MiXCR on the 5' RACE reads; one entry per CDR3 protein. This sample has 55,000 to 70,000 distinct CDR3 sequences, with under 7.5% found just once. The source material was PBMCs, sampled at surgery. Receptors originate from a female donor with early-stage non-small cell lung cancer. CDR3s include the opening cysteine and the closing phenylalanine or tryptophan.

>TRBJ1-2|TRBV28
CASRDEGGYTF
>TRBJ2-2|TRBV24-1
CATSDFGGRNTGELFF
>TRBJ2-5|TRBV7-2
CASSLSRQETQYF
>TRBJ2-5|TRBV12-3/TRBV12-4
CASSLTAEGTQYF
>TRBJ2-1|TRBV29-1
CSVEDGRQPNEQFF
>TRBJ1-2|TRBV11-2
CASSPRDYYGYTF
>TRBJ2-3|TRBV15
CATSRDKGEADTQYF
>TRBJ1-3|TRBV5-4
CASSRWATGNTIYF
>TRBJ1-6|TRBV20-1
CSAPDRGSNSPLHF
>TRBJ2-3|TRBV20-1
CRLPLSTDTQYF
>TRBJ1-5|TRBV6-4
CASSPEDNKPQHF
>TRBJ2-3|TRBV4-1
CASSQDGTSGGADTQYF
>TRBJ2-7|TRBV5-1
CASSLVDSGSYEQYF
>TRBJ2-3|TRBV13
CASSMRGGQTDTQYF
>TRBJ2-6|TRBV28
CASRRGQGGSGANVLTF
>TRBJ1-1|TRBV20-1
CSAWTVITEAFF
>TRBJ1-3|TRBV28
CASSNPGQDYSGNTIYF
>TRBJ2-2|TRBV5-1
CASSFSSANTGELFF
>TRBJ2-7|TRBV10-3
CAISEGRNYEQYF
>TRBJ1-2|TRBV28
CASSPSTGTGGYGYTF
>TRBJ1-2|TRBV20-1
CTLSQGRDNYGYTF
>TRBJ1-2|TRBV6-2/TRBV6-3
CASSSYLYGYTF
>TRBJ1-3|TRBV20-1
CSARDPNTIYF
>TRBJ2-4|TRBV7-2
CASSLVREASQNIQYF
>TRBJ1-5|TRBV11-2
CASSPLGSNQPQHF
>TRBJ1-4|TRBV2
CASGGQGAREKLFF
>TRBJ2-1|TRBV11-2
CASSLDSAGGSYNEQFF
>TRBJ2-3|TRBV12-3/TRBV12-4
CASSRTDTQYF
>TRBJ2-3|TRBV20-1
CSVLSDQKYGTQYF
>TRBJ2-3|TRBV12-3/TRBV12-4
CASKVGDTQYF
>TRBJ2-1|TRBV5-1
CASSLAGANNEQFF
>TRBJ2-1|TRBV6-5
CASGGGSYNEQFF
>TRBJ2-7|TRBV20-1
CSARDRTSGIHEQYF
>TRBJ2-1|TRBV6-5
CASYDRGSYNEQFF
>TRBJ1-6|TRBV27
CASGPGGSPLHF
>TRBJ2-5|TRBV5-1
CASRPLLAGEETQYF
>TRBJ2-3|TRBV5-6
CASSLEAGGHTDTQYF
>TRBJ1-2|TRBV6-6
CASSYPNGTRAF
>TRBJ2-5|TRBV7-2
CASSLARQRQETQYF
>TRBJ1-5|TRBV7-2
CASSSWGQGSQPQHF
>TRBJ1-2|TRBV3-1
CASSQGQRRERNYGYTF
>TRBJ1-5|TRBV9
CASSGTGSGQPQHF
>TRBJ1-1|TRBV5-1
CASSLAQTNTEAFF
>TRBJ2-3|TRBV6-4
CASSEWDSNTDTQYF